A selection of T cell receptor beta chains follows, all from one sample in a study of post-analysis software for immune sequencing data. TCRdb recomputed calls from the PCR reads with MiXCR, one row per CDR3 protein. Here the sample spans hundreds of thousands of distinct CDR3 sequences, 55% to 60% being singletons. What was sequenced was blood. The receptors derive from a girl aged 2 to 9 with multiple sclerosis. Each CDR3 is given with its conserved first and last residue. The order of the fields is J gene, clone size, D gene, V gene, CDR3 protein, CDR3 DNA. The D gene is left open where the match is weak. Part of the rows lack a size; the others show once, few, many or a class for expanded clones.

>TRBJ2-3|-|TRBD2|TRBV29-1
CSVEGSRGAHRGDTQYF
TGCAGCGTTGAGGGCTCGCGGGGGGCCCACCGGGGGGATACGCAGTATTTT
>TRBJ1-2|-|-|TRBV10-3
CAISESSGLNGYTF
TGTGCCATCAGTGAGTCGTCGGGTCTCAATGGCTACACCTTC
>TRBJ1-1|once|-|TRBV12-3/TRBV12-4
CASRWGNTEAFF
TGTGCCAGCCGATGGGGGAACACTGAAGCTTTCTTT
>TRBJ2-5|-|TRBD1|TRBV6-1
CASSRGQGVETQYF
TGTGCCAGCAGCCGGGGACAGGGTGTCGAGACCCAGTACTTC
>TRBJ2-1|few|TRBD1|TRBV2
CASPGQGLDEQFF
TGTGCCAGCCCGGGACAGGGATTAGATGAGCAGTTCTTC
>TRBJ2-3|few|TRBD2|TRBV5-1
CASTPGLAGPTDTQYF
TGCGCCAGCACCCCGGGGCTAGCGGGACCCACAGATACGCAGTATTTT
>TRBJ2-3|few|TRBD2|TRBV5-4
CASSLGSSGVDTQYF
TGTGCCAGCAGCTTGGGGTCTAGCGGGGTAGATACGCAGTATTTT
>TRBJ2-1|-|-|TRBV25-1
CASSEMGGGHNEQFF
TGTGCCAGCAGTGAGATGGGGGGGGGGCACAATGAGCAGTTCTTC
>TRBJ1-1|-|-|TRBV5-5
CASSLGHSLPAFF
TGTGCCAGCAGCTTGGGACATTCCCTCCCAGCTTTCTTT
>TRBJ2-1|-|TRBD2|TRBV20-1
CSARRSGTRFREQFF
TGCAGTGCTAGACGGTCCGGGACTAGGTTTCGTGAGCAGTTCTTC
>TRBJ2-5|-|TRBD1|TRBV12-5
CASGLVRIRGLETQYF
TGTGCTAGTGGTTTGGTCCGAATTAGGGGGCTTGAGACCCAGTACTTC
>TRBJ2-5|-|TRBD2|TRBV6-5
CASTLRTSGRETQYF
TGTGCCAGCACCCTAAGGACTAGCGGGAGAGAGACCCAGTACTTC
>TRBJ1-1|-|-|TRBV5-6
CASSFLRGLEAFF
TGTGCCAGCAGCTTCCTCCGGGGTCTTGAAGCTTTCTTT
>TRBJ1-1|-|-|TRBV6-2/TRBV6-3
CASSYSARLMNTEAFF
TGTGCCAGCAGTTACTCAGCCAGGCTAATGAACACTGAAGCTTTCTTT
>TRBJ1-1|-|-|TRBV4-1
CASSHPARGSEAFF
TGCGCCAGCAGCCACCCCGCGAGAGGGTCGGAAGCTTTCTTT
>TRBJ2-7|few|TRBD2|TRBV2
CASSELAGDYEQYF
TGTGCCAGCAGTGAACTAGCGGGGGATTACGAGCAGTACTTC
>TRBJ2-1|few|-|TRBV6-6
CASSRPGVSNEQFF
TGTGCCAGCAGCCGACCGGGGGTCTCCAATGAGCAGTTCTTC
>TRBJ2-5|few|-|TRBV20-1
CSAEADRGVQETQYF
TGCAGTGCCGAAGCGGACCGGGGCGTCCAAGAGACCCAGTACTTC
>TRBJ1-2|few|TRBD1|TRBV12-3/TRBV12-4
CASSTRDRGPGGYTF
TGTGCCAGCAGTACTAGGGACAGGGGGCCTGGAGGCTACACCTTC
>TRBJ1-2|-|TRBD1|TRBV29-1
CSAYPSRDRGMYGYTF
TGCAGCGCCTACCCCTCACGGGACAGGGGGATGTATGGCTACACCTTC
>TRBJ2-1|-|-|TRBV5-6
CASSTNRYNEQFF
TGTGCCAGCAGCACAAACAGATACAATGAGCAGTTCTTC
>TRBJ1-1|-|TRBD1|TRBV5-1
CASSPNRGLGTEAFF
TGCGCCAGCAGCCCGAACAGGGGATTGGGCACTGAAGCTTTCTTT
>TRBJ1-6|few|TRBD1|TRBV27
CASSEGQGGSPLHF
TGTGCCAGCAGTGAGGGGCAGGGGGGATCACCCCTCCACTTT
>TRBJ2-7|-|TRBD2|TRBV12-3/TRBV12-4
CASSLGAGGPYEQYF
TGTGCCAGCAGTTTGGGAGCGGGGGGACCCTACGAGCAGTACTTC
>TRBJ2-5|-|-|TRBV20-1
CSAWHSDQETQYF
TGCAGTGCTTGGCACTCAGACCAAGAGACCCAGTACTTC
>TRBJ2-1|-|TRBD2|TRBV7-2
CASSSSPGLAGGYNEQFF
TGTGCCAGCAGCTCGTCCCCGGGACTAGCGGGGGGGTACAATGAGCAGTTCTTC
>TRBJ2-3|few|-|TRBV7-6
CASSLNRGDTQYF
TGTGCCAGCAGCTTGAATAGGGGTGATACGCAGTATTTT
>TRBJ1-2|-|-|TRBV5-1
CASSRSPDFGYTF
TGCGCCAGCAGCCGGAGCCCCGATTTTGGCTACACCTTC
>TRBJ2-7|-|-|TRBV5-1
CASSLEQVVNEQYF
TGCGCCAGCAGCTTGGAACAGGTCGTTAACGAGCAGTACTTC
>TRBJ2-6|few|-|TRBV4-2
CASSQIEDVLTF
TGTGCCAGCAGCCAAATAGAGGACGTCCTGACTTTC
>TRBJ2-1|-|-|TRBV6-1
CASSDREAAYNEQFF
TGTGCCAGCAGTGACAGGGAGGCGGCCTACAATGAGCAGTTCTTC
>TRBJ2-4|-|TRBD2|TRBV14
CASRLSGGAKNIQYF
TGTGCCAGCAGACTTAGCGGGGGAGCCAAAAACATTCAGTACTTC
>TRBJ1-1|-|TRBD1|TRBV2
CASSPQGVGAFF
TGTGCCAGCAGTCCTCAGGGGGTTGGAGCTTTCTTT
>TRBJ2-3|-|-|TRBV7-2
CASSLAFQGGPDTQYF
TGTGCCAGCAGCTTGGCGTTCCAGGGTGGCCCAGATACGCAGTATTTT
>TRBJ2-7|-|-|TRBV20-1
CSARSRDTYEQYF
TGCAGTGCTAGATCGCGGGACACCTACGAGCAGTACTTC
>TRBJ1-5|-|-|TRBV20-1
CSARDAQGGTDLDQPQHF
TGCAGTGCTAGAGATGCTCAGGGTGGAACCGACTTGGATCAGCCCCAGCATTTT
>TRBJ2-5|-|TRBD2|TRBV7-2
CASSPGLAATETQYF
TGTGCCAGCAGCCCCGGACTAGCGGCGACAGAGACTCAGTACTTC
>TRBJ2-7|few|-|TRBV27
CASSSRTAFYEQYF
TGTGCCAGCAGTTCTCGGACGGCTTTCTACGAGCAGTACTTC
>TRBJ2-1|-|TRBD2|TRBV4-1
CASSQVGSGRGNEQFF
TGCGCCAGCAGCCAAGTAGGTAGCGGGAGAGGAAATGAGCAGTTCTTC
>TRBJ1-5|once|TRBD1|TRBV27
CASSRTLTGVQPQHF
TGTGCCAGCAGTCGAACACTAACAGGGGTCCAGCCCCAGCATTTT
>TRBJ2-7|-|TRBD1|TRBV7-8
CASSQRDRDGAEQYF
TGTGCCAGCAGCCAGAGGGACAGGGACGGGGCCGAGCAGTACTTC
>TRBJ2-7|-|-|TRBV11-2
CASSPFRGQNEQYF
TGTGCCAGCAGCCCCTTTAGGGGTCAGAACGAGCAGTACTTC
>TRBJ2-1|few|TRBD2|TRBV29-1
CSVEAPFSGGDYEQFF
TGCAGCGTTGAAGCCCCGTTCAGCGGGGGGGACTATGAGCAGTTCTTC
>TRBJ2-1|-|-|TRBV6-5
CASSYLATGRRNEQFF
TGTGCCAGCAGTTACCTCGCGACTGGGAGGAGAAATGAGCAGTTCTTC
>TRBJ2-5|-|TRBD2|TRBV12-3/TRBV12-4
CASSSTSGVGQETQYF
TGTGCCAGCAGCAGCACGAGCGGGGTGGGTCAAGAGACCCAGTACTTC
>TRBJ2-3|-|-|TRBV6-2/TRBV6-3
CASRPTLTGFEYF
TGTGCCAGCAGACCAACCCTGACGGGTTTCGAGTATTTT
>TRBJ2-5|-|-|TRBV28
CATGLQETQYF
TGTGCCACGGGACTCCAAGAGACCCAGTACTTC
>TRBJ2-1|-|TRBD2|TRBV29-1
CSVEDLREGYNEQFF
TGCAGCGTTGAAGATCTGCGGGAGGGCTACAATGAGCAGTTCTTC
>TRBJ1-5|-|-|TRBV7-2
CASSPTNQPQHF
TGTGCCAGCAGCCCGACCAATCAGCCCCAGCATTTT
>TRBJ1-2|few|-|TRBV29-1
CSVEDRVSDGYTF
TGCAGCGTTGAAGATCGGGTCAGTGATGGCTACACCTTC
>TRBJ1-1|-|-|TRBV12-3/TRBV12-4
CASSLYTNTEAFF
TGTGCCAGCAGTTTATACACGAACACTGAAGCTTTCTTT
>TRBJ2-5|-|-|TRBV21-1
CASSKVGRELEETQYF
TGTGCCAGCAGCAAAGTAGGGAGGGAACTTGAGGAGACCCAGTACTTC